This T cell receptor (beta chain) was observed in a study of Graves' ophthalmopathy and Graves' hyperthyroidism. The sample holds many counts of this clonotype. This CDR3 region has 16 residues. Germline trimming cut 2 bases from V and 4 bases from J; bases unmatched to any gene: 5. CDR1 SNHLY and CDR2 FYNNEI come from the germline V gene. Using RNA transcripts, the TCR beta CDR3 regions were amplified. An initial RT-PCR round employing HTBI primers preceded a second-round multiplex PCR. Each CDR3 protein gets one entry after TCRdb re-called the multiplex PCR reads with MiXCR. The sample records more than 1,000,000 distinct CDR3 sequences, less than 45% being singletons.

The clonotype was recovered from an adult man with Graves' hyperthyroidism. The sequenced sample was peripheral blood or thyroid tissue (not recorded which). The chain employs TRBV2 and TRBJ2-2, with TRBD1 identical over 9 bases. The CDR3 nucleotides read TGTGCCAGCAGTGAAACAGGGGGCGCGGTCACCGGGGAGCTGTTTTTT. Amino acid sequence: CASSETGGAVTGELFF.